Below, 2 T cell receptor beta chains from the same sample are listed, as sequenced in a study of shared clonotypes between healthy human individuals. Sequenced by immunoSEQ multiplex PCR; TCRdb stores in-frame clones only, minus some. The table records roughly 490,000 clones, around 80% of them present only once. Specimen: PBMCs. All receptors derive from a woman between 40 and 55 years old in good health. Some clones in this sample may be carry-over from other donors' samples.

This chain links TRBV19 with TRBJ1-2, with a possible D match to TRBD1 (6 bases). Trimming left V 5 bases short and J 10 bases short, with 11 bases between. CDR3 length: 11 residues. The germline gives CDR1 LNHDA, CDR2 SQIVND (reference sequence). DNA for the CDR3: TGTGCCAGTAGTGTAGGACAGTCCTACACCTTC. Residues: CASSVGQSYTF.

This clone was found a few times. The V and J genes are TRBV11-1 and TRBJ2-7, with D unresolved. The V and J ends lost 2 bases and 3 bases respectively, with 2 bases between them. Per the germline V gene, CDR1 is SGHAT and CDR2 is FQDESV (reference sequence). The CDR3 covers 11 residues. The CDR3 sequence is CASSLHYEQYF. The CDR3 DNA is TGTGCCAGCAGCTTACACTACGAGCAGTACTTC.